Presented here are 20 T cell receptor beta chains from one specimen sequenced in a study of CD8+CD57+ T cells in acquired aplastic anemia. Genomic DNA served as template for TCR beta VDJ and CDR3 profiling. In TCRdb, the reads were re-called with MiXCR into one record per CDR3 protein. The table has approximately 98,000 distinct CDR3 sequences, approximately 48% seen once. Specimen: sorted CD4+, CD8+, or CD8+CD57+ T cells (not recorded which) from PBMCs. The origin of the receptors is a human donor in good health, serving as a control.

CDR3 amino acids: CASSPGTGAEDTQYF. CDR3 in DNA: TGTGCCAGCAGCCCCGGGACAGGGGCGGAAGATACGCAGTATTTT. The J gene is TRBJ2-3, the V gene TRBV9, with TRBD1 matching over 10 bases. This CDR3 has 15 amino acids. V shed 4 bases and J 5 bases; nucleotides not matched to a gene: 7. Germline V gene lookup returns CDR1 SGDLS and CDR2 YYNGEE.

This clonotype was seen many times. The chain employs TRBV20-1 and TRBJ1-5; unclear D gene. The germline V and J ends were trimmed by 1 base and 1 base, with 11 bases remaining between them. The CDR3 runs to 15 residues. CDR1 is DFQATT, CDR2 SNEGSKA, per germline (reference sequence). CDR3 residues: CSARGVTQSNQPQHF. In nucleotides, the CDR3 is TGCAGTGCTAGAGGGGTCACACAGAGCAATCAGCCCCAGCATTTT.

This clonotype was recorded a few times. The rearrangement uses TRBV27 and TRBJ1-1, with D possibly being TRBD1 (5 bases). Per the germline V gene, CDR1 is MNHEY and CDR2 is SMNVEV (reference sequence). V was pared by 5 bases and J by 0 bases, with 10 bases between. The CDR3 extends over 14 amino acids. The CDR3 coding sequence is TGTGCCAGCAGTATGCGGGGGTTGAACACTGAAGCTTTCTTT. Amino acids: CASSMRGLNTEAFF.

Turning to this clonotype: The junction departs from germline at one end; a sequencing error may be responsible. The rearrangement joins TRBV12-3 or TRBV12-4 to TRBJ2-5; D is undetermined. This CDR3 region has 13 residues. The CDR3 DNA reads TGTGCCTGCAGCTTAGTGGGCTATAGGACCCAGTACTTC. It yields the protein CACSLVGYRTQYF.

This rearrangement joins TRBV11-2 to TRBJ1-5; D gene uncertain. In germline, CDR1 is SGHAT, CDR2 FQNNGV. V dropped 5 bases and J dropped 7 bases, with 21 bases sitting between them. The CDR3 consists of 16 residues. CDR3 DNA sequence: TGTGCCAGCAGCCCGCAAGTTCGGAGGGCCTGGCAGCCCCAGCATTTT. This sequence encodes CASSPQVRRAWQPQHF.

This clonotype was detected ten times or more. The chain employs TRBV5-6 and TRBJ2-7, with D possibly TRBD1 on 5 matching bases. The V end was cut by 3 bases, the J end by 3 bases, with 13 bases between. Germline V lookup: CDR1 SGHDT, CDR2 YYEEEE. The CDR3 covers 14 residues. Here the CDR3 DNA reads TGTGCCAGCAGCTCCTTGACAGCCAGCTACGAGCAGTACTTC. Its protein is CASSSLTASYEQYF.

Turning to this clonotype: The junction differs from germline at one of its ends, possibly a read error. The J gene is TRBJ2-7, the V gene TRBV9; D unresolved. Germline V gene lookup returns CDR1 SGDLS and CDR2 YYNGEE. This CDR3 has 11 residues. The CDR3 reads CASSQDYEQYF. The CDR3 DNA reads TGCGCCAGCAGCCAGGACTACGAGCAGTACTTC.

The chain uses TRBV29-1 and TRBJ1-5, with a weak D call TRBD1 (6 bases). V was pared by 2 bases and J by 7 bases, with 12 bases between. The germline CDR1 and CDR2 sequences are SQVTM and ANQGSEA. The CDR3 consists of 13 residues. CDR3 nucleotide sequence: TGCAGCGTTGAAATACAGGGAGAACAGCCCCAGCATTTT. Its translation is CSVEIQGEQPQHF.

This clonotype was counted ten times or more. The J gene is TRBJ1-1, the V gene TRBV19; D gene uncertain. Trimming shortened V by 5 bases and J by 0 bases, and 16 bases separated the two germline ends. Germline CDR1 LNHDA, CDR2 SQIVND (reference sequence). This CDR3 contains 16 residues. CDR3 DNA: TGTGCCAGTAGTCCCTCGAATCAACGGTTGAACACTGAAGCTTTCTTT. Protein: CASSPSNQRLNTEAFF.

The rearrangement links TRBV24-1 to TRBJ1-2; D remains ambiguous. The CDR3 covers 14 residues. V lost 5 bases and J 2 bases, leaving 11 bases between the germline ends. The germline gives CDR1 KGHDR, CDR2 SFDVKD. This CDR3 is CATSGIDVNYGYTF. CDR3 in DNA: TGTGCCACCAGTGGGATTGACGTGAACTATGGCTACACCTTC.

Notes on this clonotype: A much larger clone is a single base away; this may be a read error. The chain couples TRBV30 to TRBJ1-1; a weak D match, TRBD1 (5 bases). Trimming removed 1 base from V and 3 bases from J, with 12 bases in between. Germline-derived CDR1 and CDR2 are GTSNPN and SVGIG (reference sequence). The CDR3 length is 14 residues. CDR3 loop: CAWSAVEGHTEAFF. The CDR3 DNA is TGTGCCTGGAGTGCAGTTGAGGGGCACACTGAAGCTTTCTTT.

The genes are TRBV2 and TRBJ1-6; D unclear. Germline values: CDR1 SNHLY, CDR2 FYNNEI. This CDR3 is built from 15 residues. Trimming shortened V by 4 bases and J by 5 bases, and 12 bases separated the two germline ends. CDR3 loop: CASSVGRSDNSPLHF. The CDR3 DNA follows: TGTGCCAGCAGTGTCGGGCGGTCCGATAATTCACCCCTCCACTTT.

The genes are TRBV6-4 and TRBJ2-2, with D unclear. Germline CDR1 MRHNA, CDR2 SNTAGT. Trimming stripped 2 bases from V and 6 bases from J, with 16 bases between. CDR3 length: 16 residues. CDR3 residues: CASSDGLESKAGELFF. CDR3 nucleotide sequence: TGTGCCAGCAGTGACGGGCTAGAGTCCAAGGCCGGGGAGCTGTTTTTT.

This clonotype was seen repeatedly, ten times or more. The CDR3 loop is CASSWALRYEQYF. The CDR3 DNA follows: TGTGCCAGCAGTTGGGCTTTGCGGTACGAGCAGTACTTC. The J gene is TRBJ2-7, the V gene TRBV27; D gene ambiguous. V gave up 4 bases and J gave up 4 bases, with 11 bases separating them. Germline CDR1 and CDR2: MNHEY and SMNVEV (reference sequence). CDR3 length: 13 amino acids.

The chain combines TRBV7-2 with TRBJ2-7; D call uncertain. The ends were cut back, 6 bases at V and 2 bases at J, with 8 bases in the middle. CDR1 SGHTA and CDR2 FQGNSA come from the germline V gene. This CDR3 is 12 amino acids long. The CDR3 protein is CASSRNPYEQYF. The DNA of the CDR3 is TGTGCCAGCAGTCGGAACCCCTACGAGCAGTACTTC.

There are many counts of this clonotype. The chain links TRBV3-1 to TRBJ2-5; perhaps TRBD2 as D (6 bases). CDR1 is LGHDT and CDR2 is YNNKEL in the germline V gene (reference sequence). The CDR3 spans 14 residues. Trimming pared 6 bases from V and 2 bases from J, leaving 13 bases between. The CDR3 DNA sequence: TGTGCCAGCAGTGGGACTTCCCGGCAAGAGACCCAGTACTTC. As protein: CASSGTSRQETQYF.

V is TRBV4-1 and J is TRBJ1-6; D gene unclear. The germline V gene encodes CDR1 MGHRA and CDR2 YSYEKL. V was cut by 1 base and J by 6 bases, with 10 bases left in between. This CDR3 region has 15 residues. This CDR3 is CASSQARAVNSPLHF. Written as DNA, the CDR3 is TGCGCCAGCAGCCAAGCTAGGGCAGTTAATTCACCCCTCCACTTT.

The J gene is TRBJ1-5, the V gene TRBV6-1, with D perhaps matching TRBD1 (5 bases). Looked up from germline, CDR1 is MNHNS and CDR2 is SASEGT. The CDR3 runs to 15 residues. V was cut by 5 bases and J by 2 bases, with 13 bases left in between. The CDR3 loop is CASSKLQGGNQPQHF. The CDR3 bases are TGTGCCAGCAGTAAGCTGCAGGGAGGCAATCAGCCCCAGCATTTT.

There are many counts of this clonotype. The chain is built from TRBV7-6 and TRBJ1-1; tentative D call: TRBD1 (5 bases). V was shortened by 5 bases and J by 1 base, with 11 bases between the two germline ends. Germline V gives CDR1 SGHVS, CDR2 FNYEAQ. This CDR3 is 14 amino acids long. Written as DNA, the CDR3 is TGTGCCAGCAGCCCACGCGGGGGGAACACTGAAGCTTTCTTT. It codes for CASSPRGGNTEAFF.

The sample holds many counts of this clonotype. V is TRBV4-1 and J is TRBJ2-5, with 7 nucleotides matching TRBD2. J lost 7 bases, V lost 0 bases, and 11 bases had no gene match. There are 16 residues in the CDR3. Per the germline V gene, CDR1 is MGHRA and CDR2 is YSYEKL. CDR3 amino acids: CASSQDMTGGGVTQYF. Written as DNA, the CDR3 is TGCGCCAGCAGCCAAGATATGACGGGGGGAGGGGTGACCCAGTACTTC.